These T cell receptor beta chains were read from a single sample in a study of neoadjuvant anti-PD-1 for oral cavity cancer. TCRdb keeps only in-frame clones here, not all; method: immunoSEQ multiplex PCR. Of roughly 13,000 clones listed, over 55% are singletons. The sample was PBMCs, taken before nivolumab (anti-PD-1) treatment. The receptors stem from a person aged 35-79 years with oral cavity squamous cell carcinoma. Both conserved end residues are part of each CDR3. Each record gives: J gene, V gene, D gene, clone size, CDR3 protein, CDR3 DNA. D genes are given only for firm matches. A clone size is listed for some rows: how often the clone was seen (once, few, many), or a class if it is expanded.

TRBJ2-7 | TRBV27 | NA | few | CASSATGSRSNYEQYF | TGTGCCAGCAGTGCCACAGGAAGTCGATCTAACTACGAGCAGTACTTC
TRBJ1-6 | TRBV19 | TRBD1 | NA | CASKGRDRQNSPLHF | TGTGCCAGTAAAGGAAGGGACAGGCAAAATTCACCCCTCCACTTT
TRBJ1-2 | TRBV7-9 | TRBD1 | NA | CASSHLDRAFYGYTF | TGTGCCAGCAGTCACCTAGACAGGGCTTTCTATGGCTACACCTTC
TRBJ1-1 | TRBV27 | NA | NA | CASSPPFSRDTEAFF | TGTGCCAGCAGTCCTCCCTTCTCGCGGGACACTGAAGCTTTCTTT
TRBJ2-3 | TRBV5-5 | NA | NA | CASSPRGGGPTDTQYF | TGTGCCAGCAGCCCCCGAGGAGGAGGCCCCACAGATACGCAGTATTTT
TRBJ1-5 | TRBV19 | NA | few | CASSTLDRLGRIQPQHF | TGTGCCAGTAGTACCCTAGACAGGTTAGGTCGGATTCAGCCCCAGCATTTT
TRBJ1-5 | TRBV19 | NA | NA | CASSGGHQPQHF | TGTGCCAGTAGTGGGGGCCACCAGCCCCAGCATTTT
TRBJ2-7 | TRBV2 | NA | NA | CASSPRGQSSYEQYF | TGTGCCAGCAGTCCCCGTGGGCAGTCGTCCTACGAGCAGTACTTC
TRBJ2-2 | TRBV6-4 | NA | NA | CASKPDPFIAGELFF | TGTGCCAGCAAACCCGACCCCTTTATCGCCGGGGAGCTGTTTTTT
TRBJ2-7 | TRBV10-2 | NA | NA | CASLKTGYGEQYF | TGCGCCAGCCTAAAAACAGGGTACGGCGAGCAGTACTTC
TRBJ1-3 | TRBV7-8 | NA | NA | CASSFSRGASGNTIYF | TGTGCCAGCAGTTTTAGTCGGGGGGCTTCTGGAAACACCATATATTTT
TRBJ1-5 | TRBV6-1 | NA | few | CASSEASGSSNQPQHF | TGTGCCAGCAGTGAAGCGTCGGGGAGCAGCAATCAGCCCCAGCATTTT
TRBJ2-7 | TRBV2 | NA | NA | CASSETAVTYEQYF | TGTGCCAGCAGTGAAACGGCGGTTACTTACGAGCAGTACTTC
TRBJ1-5 | TRBV5-4 | NA | few | CASSLLNQPQHF | TGTGCCAGCAGCTTGTTGAATCAGCCCCAGCATTTT
TRBJ1-5 | TRBV25-1 | NA | NA | CASSNSHQPQHF | TGTGCCAGCAGTAACAGCCATCAGCCCCAGCATTTT